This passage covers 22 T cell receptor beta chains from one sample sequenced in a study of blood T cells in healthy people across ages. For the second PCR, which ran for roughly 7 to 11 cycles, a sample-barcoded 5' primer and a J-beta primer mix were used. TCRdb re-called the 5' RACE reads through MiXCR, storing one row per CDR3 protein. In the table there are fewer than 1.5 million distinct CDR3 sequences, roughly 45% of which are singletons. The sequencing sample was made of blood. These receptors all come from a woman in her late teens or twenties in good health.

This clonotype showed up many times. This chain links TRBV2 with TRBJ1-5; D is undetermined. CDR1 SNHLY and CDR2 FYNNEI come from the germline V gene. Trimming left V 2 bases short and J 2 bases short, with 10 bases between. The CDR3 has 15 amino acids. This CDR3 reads CASSEKDGRNQPQHF. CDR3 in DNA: TGTGCCAGCAGTGAAAAAGACGGGCGCAATCAGCCCCAGCATTTT.

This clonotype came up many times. This CDR3 is CASSPQGVEQYF. CDR3 sequence (DNA): TGCGCCAGCAGCCCCCAGGGGGTCGAGCAGTACTTC. This chain links TRBV4-1 with TRBJ2-7; TRBD1 matches 7 bases. Germline V gives CDR1 MGHRA, CDR2 YSYEKL. CDR3 size: 12 residues. V trimming: 4 bases; J trimming: 6 bases; junction bases outside the gene matches: 3.

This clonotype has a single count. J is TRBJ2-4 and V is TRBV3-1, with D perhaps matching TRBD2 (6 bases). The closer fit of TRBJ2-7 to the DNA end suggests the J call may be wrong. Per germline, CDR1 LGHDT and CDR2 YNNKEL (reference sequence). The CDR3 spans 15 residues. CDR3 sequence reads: CASSQDRKRAYEQYF. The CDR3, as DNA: TGTGCCAGCAGCCAAGATCGCAAGCGGGCTTACGAGCAGTACTTC.

The CDR3 sequence: CATSDFVWWLYQETQYF. DNA for the CDR3: TGTGCCACCAGTGATTTTGTTTGGTGGCTGTACCAAGAGACCCAGTACTTC. V usage is TRBV24-1 and J usage is TRBJ2-5; D uncertain. Germline V gene lookup returns CDR1 KGHDR and CDR2 SFDVKD. V dropped 1 base and J dropped 0 bases, with 14 bases sitting between them. The CDR3 runs to 17 residues.

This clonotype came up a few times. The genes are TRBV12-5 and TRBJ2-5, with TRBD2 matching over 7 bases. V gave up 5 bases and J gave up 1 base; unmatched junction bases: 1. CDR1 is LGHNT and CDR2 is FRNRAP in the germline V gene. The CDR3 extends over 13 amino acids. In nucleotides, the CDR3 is TGTGCTAGTGGTCCTAGCGGCCAAGAGACCCAGTACTTC. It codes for CASGPSGQETQYF.

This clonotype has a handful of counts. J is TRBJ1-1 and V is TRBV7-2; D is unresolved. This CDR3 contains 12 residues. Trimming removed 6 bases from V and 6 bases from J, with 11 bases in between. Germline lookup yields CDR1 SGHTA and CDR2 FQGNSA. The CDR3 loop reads CASSPGVSEAFF. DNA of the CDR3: TGTGCCAGCAGTCCAGGAGTGTCTGAAGCTTTCTTT.

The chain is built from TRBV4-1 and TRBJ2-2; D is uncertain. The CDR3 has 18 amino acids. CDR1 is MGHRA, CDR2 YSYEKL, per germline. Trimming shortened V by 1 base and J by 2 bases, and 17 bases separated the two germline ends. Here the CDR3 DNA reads TGCGCCAGCAGCCAAGGAAGACACCTCAGAGCAAACACCGGGGAGCTGTTTTTT. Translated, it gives CASSQGRHLRANTGELFF.

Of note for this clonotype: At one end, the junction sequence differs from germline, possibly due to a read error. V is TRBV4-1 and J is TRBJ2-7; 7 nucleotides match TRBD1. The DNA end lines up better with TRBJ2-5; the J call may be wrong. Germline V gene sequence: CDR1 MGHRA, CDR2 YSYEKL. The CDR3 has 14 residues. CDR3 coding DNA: TGCGCCTGCAGCCAAGACAGGGTGGAAGAGACCCAGTACTTC. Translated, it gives CACSQDRVEETQYF.

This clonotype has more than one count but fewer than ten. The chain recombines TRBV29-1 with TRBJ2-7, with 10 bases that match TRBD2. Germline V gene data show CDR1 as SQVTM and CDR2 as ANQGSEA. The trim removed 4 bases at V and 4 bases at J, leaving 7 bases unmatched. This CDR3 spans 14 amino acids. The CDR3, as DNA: TGCAGCGTTGGACCAGCGGGAGGGGTATACGAGCAGTACTTC. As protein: CSVGPAGGVYEQYF.

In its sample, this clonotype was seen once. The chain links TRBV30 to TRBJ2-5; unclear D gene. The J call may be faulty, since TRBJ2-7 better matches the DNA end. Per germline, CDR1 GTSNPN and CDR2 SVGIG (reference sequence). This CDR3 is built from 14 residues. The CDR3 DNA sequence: TGTGCCAGTCGACCCTGGAGACCGTCGTACGAGCAGTACTTC. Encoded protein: CASRPWRPSYEQYF.

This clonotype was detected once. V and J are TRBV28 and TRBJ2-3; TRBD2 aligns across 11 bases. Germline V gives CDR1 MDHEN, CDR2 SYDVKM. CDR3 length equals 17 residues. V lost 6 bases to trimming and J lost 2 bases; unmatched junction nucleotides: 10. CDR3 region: CASSALAGGRLTDTQYF. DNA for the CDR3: TGTGCCAGCAGCGCTCTAGCGGGAGGCAGACTCACAGATACGCAGTATTTT.

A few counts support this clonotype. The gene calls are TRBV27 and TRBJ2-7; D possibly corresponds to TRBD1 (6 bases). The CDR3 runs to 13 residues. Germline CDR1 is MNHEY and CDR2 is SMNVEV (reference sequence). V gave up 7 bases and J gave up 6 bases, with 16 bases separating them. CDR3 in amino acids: CASTSRGRGEQYF. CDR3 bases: TGTGCCAGCACCTCCAGGGGTCGGGGCGAGCAGTACTTC.

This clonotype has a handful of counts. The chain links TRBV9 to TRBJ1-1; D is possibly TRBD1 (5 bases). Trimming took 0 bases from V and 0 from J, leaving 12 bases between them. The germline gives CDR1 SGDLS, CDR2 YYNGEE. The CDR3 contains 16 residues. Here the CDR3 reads CASSVGGAAMNTEAFF. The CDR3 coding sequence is TGTGCCAGCAGCGTAGGTGGGGCGGCCATGAACACTGAAGCTTTCTTT.

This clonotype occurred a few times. Here the CDR3 reads CSGRLTGSGYGYTF. The CDR3 region has the DNA TGCAGCGGACGCCTTACAGGGTCGGGCTATGGCTACACCTTC. The chain is built from TRBV29-1 and TRBJ1-2; a possible D gene is TRBD1 (6 bases). There are 14 residues in the CDR3. Between the trimmed V and J ends, which lost 7 bases and 4 bases, there was a span of 19 bases. Germline CDR1 is SQVTM and CDR2 is ANQGSEA.

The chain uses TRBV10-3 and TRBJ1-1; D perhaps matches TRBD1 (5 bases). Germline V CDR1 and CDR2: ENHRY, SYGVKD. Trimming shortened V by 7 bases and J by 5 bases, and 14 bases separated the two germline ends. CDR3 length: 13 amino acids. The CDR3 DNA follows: TGTGCCATCACTCCGGGGGGTTGGACTGAAGCTTTCTTT. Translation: CAITPGGWTEAFF.

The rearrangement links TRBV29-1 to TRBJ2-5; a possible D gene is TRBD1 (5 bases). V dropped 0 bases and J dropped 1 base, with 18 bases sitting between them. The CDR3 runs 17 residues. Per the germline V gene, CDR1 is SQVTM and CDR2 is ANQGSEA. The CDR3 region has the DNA TGCAGCGTTGAAGATCTCGTCAGGGCTTCGGCCCAAGAGACCCAGTACTTC. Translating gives CSVEDLVRASAQETQYF.

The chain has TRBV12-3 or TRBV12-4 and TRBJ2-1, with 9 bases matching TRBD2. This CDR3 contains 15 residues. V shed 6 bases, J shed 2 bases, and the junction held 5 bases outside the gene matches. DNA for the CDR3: TGTGCCAGCAGACAGACTAGCGGCCCCTACAATGAGCAGTTCTTC. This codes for CASRQTSGPYNEQFF.

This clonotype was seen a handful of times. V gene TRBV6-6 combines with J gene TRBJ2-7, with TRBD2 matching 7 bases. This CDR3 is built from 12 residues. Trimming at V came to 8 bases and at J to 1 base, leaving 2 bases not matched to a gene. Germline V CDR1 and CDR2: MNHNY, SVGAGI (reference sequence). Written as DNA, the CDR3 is TGTGCCAGCCGGGGGGAATCCTACGAGCAGTACTTC. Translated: CASRGESYEQYF.

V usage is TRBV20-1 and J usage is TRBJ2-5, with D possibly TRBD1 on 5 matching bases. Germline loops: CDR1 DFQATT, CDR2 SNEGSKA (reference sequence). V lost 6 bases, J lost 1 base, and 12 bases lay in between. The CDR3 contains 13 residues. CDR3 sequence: CSAGQSSQETQYF. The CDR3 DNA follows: TGCAGTGCGGGGCAGTCCTCCCAAGAGACCCAGTACTTC.

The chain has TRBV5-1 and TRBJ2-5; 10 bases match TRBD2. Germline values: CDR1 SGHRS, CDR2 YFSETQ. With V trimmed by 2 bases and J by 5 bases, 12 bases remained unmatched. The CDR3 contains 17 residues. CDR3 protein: CASSLSSGSSFRETQYF. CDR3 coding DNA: TGCGCCAGCAGCTTATCTAGCGGGAGTTCCTTTCGGGAGACCCAGTACTTC.

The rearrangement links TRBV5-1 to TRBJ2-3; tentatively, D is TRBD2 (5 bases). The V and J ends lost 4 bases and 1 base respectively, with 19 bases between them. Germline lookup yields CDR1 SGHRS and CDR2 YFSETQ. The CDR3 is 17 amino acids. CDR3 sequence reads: CASSGRSLGIRTDTQYF. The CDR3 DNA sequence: TGCGCCAGCAGCGGTCGATCACTAGGCATCCGCACAGATACGCAGTATTTT.

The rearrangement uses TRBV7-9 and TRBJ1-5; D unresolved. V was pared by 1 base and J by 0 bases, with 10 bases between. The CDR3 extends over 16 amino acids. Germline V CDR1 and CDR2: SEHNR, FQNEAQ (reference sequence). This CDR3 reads CASSLVVAGSNQPQHF. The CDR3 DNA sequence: TGTGCCAGCAGCTTAGTGGTGGCAGGTAGCAATCAGCCCCAGCATTTT.